This T cell receptor (beta chain) was obtained from a study of CD8 T cells in Susac syndrome. Study-wide background: Within the sequenced Susac syndrome patient group, over 5 exhibited active disease and roughly 8 were in remission. When blood was collected, patients with Susac syndrome were therapy-naive, were taking corticosteroids, or were receiving intravenous immunoglobulin alone.

Germline CDR1 MDHEN, CDR2 SYDVKM. The CDR3 has 16 residues. The V and J ends lost 1 base and 4 bases respectively, with 15 bases between them. TEMRA cells were enriched by FACS, while CD8+ and CD4+ T cells were obtained through a negative isolation that was performed magnetically. RNA, at about 0.45 to 1 ug, was reverse transcribed with random hexamers. TCRdb reprocessed the immunoSEQ multiplex PCR reads with MiXCR, giving one entry per CDR3 protein. The data contain 120,000 or so distinct CDR3 sequences, around 94% of them seen just once; the ten biggest clones take up approximately 0.2%. Sequencing input: CD8+ T cells from PBMCs. The V gene is TRBV28, the J gene TRBJ2-3; possibly TRBD1 or TRBD2 for D (5 bases each). This receptor was identified in a human donor with Susac syndrome. CDR3 amino acids: CASSLFRPGRADTQYF. In DNA, the CDR3 is TGTGCCAGCAGTTTATTTAGGCCGGGACGGGCAGATACGCAGTATTTT.